The 7 T cell receptor beta chains listed next were all sequenced from one sample in a study of beta chain features in type 1 diabetes. Sequencing targeted expressed TCRB transcripts, as all isolated RNA had been reverse transcribed. The data were produced by immunoSEQ multiplex PCR, yet TCRdb's version contains in-frame clones alone and is incomplete. In the table there are a few hundred thousand clones, roughly an eighth of which are singletons. Sample: naive CD4+ T cells from blood. Source of these receptors: a man younger than 35 in good health.

This rearrangement joins TRBV19 to TRBJ2-1; maybe TRBD2 (5 bases). Germline assignment: CDR1 LNHDA and CDR2 SQIVND (reference sequence). This CDR3 is 13 amino acids long. Trimming removed 8 bases at V and 5 bases at J, with 13 bases between. CDR3 sequence (DNA): TGTGCCAGTCAGCGGAATGGCGACAATGAGCAGTTCTTC. Translation: CASQRNGDNEQFF.

The chain joins TRBV5-4 to TRBJ2-1, with 9 nucleotides matching TRBD1. Germline CDR1 is SGHNT and CDR2 is YYREEE (reference sequence). This CDR3 contains 15 residues. J lost 8 bases, V lost 2 bases, and 8 bases had no gene match. In nucleotides, the CDR3 is TGTGCCAGCAGCTTACCGGGACAGGGAGCGTATGAGCAGTTCTTC. It yields the protein CASSLPGQGAYEQFF. Together with reference TRBV5-4 and TRBJ2-1, the CDR3 gives the full variable domain: ETGVTQSPTHLIKTRGQQVTLRCSSQSGHNTVSWYQQALGQGPQFIFQYYREEENGRGNFPPRFSGLQFPNYSSELNVNALELDDSALYLCASSLPGQGAYEQFFGPGTRLTVL.

The chain combines TRBV4-3 with TRBJ2-3; TRBD1 matches at 10 bases. The CDR3 extends over 17 amino acids. Unmatched junction bases numbered 10, after V lost 2 bases and J lost 5 bases. Germline CDR1 reads LGHNA; CDR2 reads YSLEER. The DNA for the CDR3 is TGCGCCAGCAGCCAAATATCTAGGACAGGGGGGGGAGATACGCAGTATTTT. Protein sequence: CASSQISRTGGGDTQYF.

V and J are TRBV7-2 and TRBJ2-3; D is unresolved. V lost 4 bases, J lost 2 bases, and 4 bases lay in between. CDR3 length: 12 amino acids. Per germline, CDR1 SGHTA and CDR2 FQGNSA. The CDR3 DNA sequence: TGTGCCAGCAGCTGGCTCACAGATACGCAGTATTTT. It translates to CASSWLTDTQYF.

A few counts support this clone. V and J are TRBV28 and TRBJ2-5, with a possible D match to TRBD2 (6 bases). V was clipped by 7 bases and J by 8 bases, with 20 bases between them. This CDR3 region has 14 residues. Germline V gene data show CDR1 as MDHEN and CDR2 as SYDVKM. The chain's CDR3 is CASTTPAGRGTQYF. CDR3 DNA sequence: TGTGCCAGCACCACGCCAGCGGGCCGGGGTACCCAGTACTTC.

This clone turned up a few times. V and J are TRBV29-1 and TRBJ1-1, with D perhaps matching TRBD1 (6 bases). The CDR3 consists of 15 residues. The ends were cut back, 4 bases at V and 1 base at J, with 16 bases in the middle. Germline V gene data show CDR1 as SQVTM and CDR2 as ANQGSEA. The CDR3 coding sequence is TGCAGCGTTGGGGGGCTGTTTGGGGGGAACACTGAAGCTTTCTTT. Amino acid sequence: CSVGGLFGGNTEAFF. Full variable domain (missing parts from reference TRBV29-1 and TRBJ1-1): SAVISQKPSRDICQRGTSLTIQCQVDSQVTMMFWYRQQPGQSLTLIATANQGSEATYESGFVIDKFPISRPNLTFSTLTVSNMSPEDSSIYLCSVGGLFGGNTEAFFGQGTRLTVV.

This clone showed up just a few times. The genes are TRBV29-1 and TRBJ2-1; 8 positions match TRBD1. The V gene's germline CDR1 is SQVTM and CDR2 ANQGSEA. V shed 3 bases and J 6 bases; nucleotides not matched to a gene: 10. The CDR3 loop spans 15 amino acids. CDR3 region: CSVEPSGTGLNEQFF. In nucleotides, the CDR3 is TGCAGCGTTGAGCCGTCCGGGACAGGCCTCAATGAGCAGTTCTTC.